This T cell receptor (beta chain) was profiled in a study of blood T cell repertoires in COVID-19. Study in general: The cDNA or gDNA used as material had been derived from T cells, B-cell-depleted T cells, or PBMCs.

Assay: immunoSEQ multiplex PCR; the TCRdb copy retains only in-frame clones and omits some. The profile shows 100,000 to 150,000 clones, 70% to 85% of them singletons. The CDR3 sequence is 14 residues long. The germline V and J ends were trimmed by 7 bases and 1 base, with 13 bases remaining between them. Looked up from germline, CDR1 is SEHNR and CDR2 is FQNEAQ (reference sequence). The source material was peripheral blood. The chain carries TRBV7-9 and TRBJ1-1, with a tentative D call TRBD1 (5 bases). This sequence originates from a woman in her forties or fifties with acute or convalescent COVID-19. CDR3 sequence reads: CASNPQVTNTEAFF. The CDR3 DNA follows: TGTGCCAGCAACCCACAGGTAACGAACACTGAAGCTTTCTTT.